These 13 T cell receptor beta chains share one sample of origin, sequenced in a study of neurological immune-mediated disorders. TCRdb ran MiXCR on the 5' RACE reads and lists one entry per CDR3 protein. The table includes 85,000 to 90,000 distinct CDR3 sequences, around 3.5% detected once. The material sequenced was PBMCs. These receptors were taken from a woman aged 45-65 years with multiple sclerosis.

Many counts were recorded for this clonotype. V and J are TRBV7-2 and TRBJ1-2, with TRBD1 identical over 10 bases. After removal of 5 bases from V and 5 bases from J, the junction contained 5 bases not matched to a gene. The CDR3 is made up of 14 amino acids. CDR1 SGHTA and CDR2 FQGNSA come from the germline V gene. In DNA, the CDR3 is TGTGCCAGCAGCCCGGACAGGGGGTTTTATGGCTACACCTTC. It yields the protein CASSPDRGFYGYTF. The full variable domain, in which reference TRBV7-2 and TRBJ1-2 provide the parts outside the CDR3, is GAGVSQSPSNKVTEKGKDVELRCDPISGHTALYWYRQSLGQGLEFLIYFQGNSAPDKSGLPSDRFSAERTGGSVSTLTIQRTQQEDSAVYLCASSPDRGFYGYTFGSGTRLTVV.

This clonotype was seen repeatedly, ten times or more. The chain employs TRBV20-1 and TRBJ1-5; 7 bases align to TRBD1. This CDR3 is built from 14 residues. The germline V gene encodes CDR1 DFQATT and CDR2 SNEGSKA (reference sequence). J lost 3 bases, V lost 6 bases, and 8 bases had no gene match. The DNA for the CDR3 is TGCAGTGCCCGGCTGGGACAGTCCAATCAGCCCCAGCATTTT. Residues: CSARLGQSNQPQHF.

This clonotype was detected many times. The chain couples TRBV15 to TRBJ2-3; D not resolved. CDR1 and CDR2 from the germline V gene are LNHNV and YYDKDF (reference sequence). V lost 0 bases, J lost 4 bases, and 11 bases lay in between. This CDR3 is 15 amino acids long. The CDR3 protein is CATSRDQVRADTQYF. In DNA, the CDR3 is TGTGCCACCAGCAGAGATCAGGTCCGGGCAGATACGCAGTATTTT.

This clonotype showed up many times. This chain uses TRBV6-5 with TRBJ2-7, with D possibly being TRBD1 or TRBD2 (6 bases each). Per germline, CDR1 MNHEY and CDR2 SVGAGI. The V end lost 0 bases, the J end lost 6 bases, and 12 bases lay between the germline ends. The CDR3 totals 14 residues. CDR3 residues: CASSYSMGGAEQYF. The CDR3 region has the DNA TGTGCCAGCAGTTACTCGATGGGGGGCGCCGAGCAGTACTTC.

To note about this clonotype: Possible read error: a much larger clone is one base away. As DNA, the CDR3 is TGTGCCAGCAGCCGACACCGGAAAGGGAATGAGCAGTTCTTC. This sequence encodes CASSRHRKGNEQFF. The V gene is TRBV12-3 or TRBV12-4, the J gene TRBJ2-1, with D hard to call. CDR3 length: 14 amino acids. V was shortened by 6 bases and J by 7 bases, with 16 bases between the two germline ends.

In its sample, this clonotype was seen many times. V is TRBV5-1 and J is TRBJ2-1; TRBD1 matches 11 bases. The CDR3 has 15 amino acids. Germline lookup yields CDR1 SGHRS and CDR2 YFSETQ. J was trimmed by 8 bases and V by 3 bases; bases with no gene match: 7. The CDR3 sequence is CASSWPGQGDDEQFF. Here the CDR3 DNA reads TGCGCCAGCAGCTGGCCGGGACAGGGGGACGATGAGCAGTTCTTC. The full variable domain, its missing parts supplied by reference TRBV5-1 and TRBJ2-1, is KAGVTQTPRYLIKTRGQQVTLSCSPISGHRSVSWYQQTPGQGLQFLFEYFSETQRNKGNFPGRFSGRQFSNSRSEMNVSTLELGDSALYLCASSWPGQGDDEQFFGPGTRLTVL.

This clonotype was detected many times. This rearrangement joins TRBV7-8 to TRBJ2-3; 7 bases line up with TRBD1. The junction had 6 bases not matched to a gene; V was cut back by 5 bases and J by 1 base. The length of the CDR3 is 15 residues. Germline V gives CDR1 SGHVS, CDR2 FQNEAQ. This CDR3 reads CASSPAGQGTDTQYF. Here the CDR3 DNA reads TGTGCCAGCAGCCCGGCCGGACAGGGCACAGATACGCAGTATTTT.

This clonotype was seen repeatedly, ten times or more. The J gene is TRBJ1-1, the V gene TRBV20-1, with 9 bases matching TRBD1. Germline V CDR1 and CDR2: DFQATT, SNEGSKA (reference sequence). The trim removed 6 bases at V and 3 bases at J, leaving 8 bases unmatched. The CDR3 loop spans 14 amino acids. In DNA, the CDR3 is TGCAGTGCACCTCTGACAGGGGGGCACACTGAAGCTTTCTTT. Its translation is CSAPLTGGHTEAFF.

This clonotype was seen repeatedly, ten times or more. The chain is built from TRBV6-5 and TRBJ1-1; 7 bases map to TRBD1. The CDR3 is made up of 14 amino acids. The trim removed 6 bases at V and 1 base at J, leaving 5 bases unmatched. Germline CDR1 MNHEY, CDR2 SVGAGI. The CDR3 sequence: CASRAWDRNTEAFF. As DNA, the CDR3 is TGTGCCAGCAGAGCCTGGGACAGGAACACTGAAGCTTTCTTT.

This clonotype showed up many times. V and J are TRBV7-2 and TRBJ2-1; D remains unclear. Germline V gene sequence: CDR1 SGHTA, CDR2 FQGNSA. With 5 bases removed from V and 3 bases from J, the gap between germline ends came to 14 bases. The CDR3 has 15 residues. The CDR3 protein is CASSAEPSFYNEQFF. Here the CDR3 DNA reads TGTGCCAGCAGCGCCGAACCCTCATTCTACAATGAGCAGTTCTTC.

Many counts were recorded for this clonotype. J is TRBJ2-1 and V is TRBV7-9, with 10 bases matching TRBD2. Unmatched junction bases numbered 9, after V lost 5 bases and J lost 5 bases. There are 16 residues in the CDR3. The germline CDR1 and CDR2 sequences are SEHNR and FQNEAQ (reference sequence). Written as DNA, the CDR3 is TGTGCCAGCAGCCCTCTGCTAGCGGGGGCCAACAATGAGCAGTTCTTC. It translates to CASSPLLAGANNEQFF.

Ten or more counts support this clonotype. The rearrangement joins TRBV12-3 or TRBV12-4 to TRBJ2-1; TRBD2 aligns across 12 bases. The trim removed 5 bases at V and 4 bases at J, leaving 12 bases unmatched. This CDR3 has 18 residues. The CDR3 DNA is TGTGCCAGCAGTCCCCCCGCTAGCGGGGGGGCCTGGTACAATGAGCAGTTCTTC. This encodes CASSPPASGGAWYNEQFF.

At least ten counts were recorded for this clonotype. This chain connects TRBV9 to TRBJ2-3; 13 bases line up with TRBD2. The CDR3 spans 17 residues. The germline CDR1 and CDR2 sequences are SGDLS and YYNGEE. Losses at the gene ends were 3 bases for V and 3 bases for J; bases not matched to a gene: 7. The CDR3 reads CASSAPGLAGFTDTQYF. Here the CDR3 DNA reads TGTGCCAGCAGCGCCCCGGGACTAGCGGGGTTTACAGATACGCAGTATTTT.